This is a list of T cell receptor beta chains from one sample in a study of PD-1 blockade in classical Hodgkin lymphoma. The method was immunoSEQ multiplex PCR; TCRdb's version includes in-frame clones alone and lacks a portion of them. In the table there are approximately 57,000 clones, 75% to 95% of which are singletons. This material consisted of peripheral blood mononuclear cells (PBMCs), taken before the second cycle of nivolumab. These TCRs come from a human donor with classical Hodgkin lymphoma. The CDR3 runs from the conserved cysteine through the conserved F or W. The D gene is left open where the match is weak. Clone sizes are given selectively: once, few, many, or a class where the clone is expanded.

TRBJ1-1,.,.,TRBV5-1,TGCGCCAGCAGCTTAGAACCCCAAGGGTTGGGGACCACTGAAGCTTTCTTT,CASSLEPQGLGTTEAFF
TRBJ2-5,.,TRBD1,TRBV30,TGTGCCTGGAGTGTGGGACAGCCAACGGAGACCCAGTACTTC,CAWSVGQPTETQYF
TRBJ1-1,.,.,TRBV10-3,TGTGCCATCAGTGGACACAGGGTTGAGAACACTGAAGCTTTCTTT,CAISGHRVENTEAFF
TRBJ2-7,.,.,TRBV7-9,TGTGCCAGCACTGGGAATGACGAGCAGTACTTC,CASTGNDEQYF
TRBJ2-1,.,TRBD2,TRBV18,TGTGCCAGCTCACCACGGGACCCGGGGCCCCTAGCGGGAAACAATGAGCAGTTCTTC,CASSPRDPGPLAGNNEQFF
TRBJ1-2,.,.,TRBV7-9,TGTGCCAGCAGCTTAGAGCGCTATGGCTACACCTTC,CASSLERYGYTF
TRBJ2-7,.,.,TRBV4-1,TGTGCCAGCAGCCCTGACTCCTACGAGCAGTACTTC,CASSPDSYEQYF
TRBJ2-1,.,.,TRBV27,TGTGCCAGCAGTTTGCAGGCAGGGGCATATGAGCAGTTCTTC,CASSLQAGAYEQFF
TRBJ1-3,.,.,TRBV9,TGTGCCAGCAGCGCCTCATTACAGGGATCTGGAAACACCATATATTTT,CASSASLQGSGNTIYF
TRBJ1-1,.,.,TRBV12-5,TGTGCTAGTGGTCCGCCGACTCGACAGGACCTAGGGCCTGAAGCTTTCTTT,CASGPPTRQDLGPEAFF
TRBJ1-4,.,TRBD1,TRBV6-4,TGTGCCAGCAGTGCGACCGGGACAGCAGAAAAACTGTTTTTT,CASSATGTAEKLFF
TRBJ1-2,few,.,TRBV29-1,TGCAGCGTTGTCCGGGCCTTAGACGGCTACACCTTC,CSVVRALDGYTF
TRBJ2-1,.,.,TRBV11-2,TGTGCCAGCAGCTGGGAGGGGGCGTACCGCAATGAGCAGTTCTTC,CASSWEGAYRNEQFF
TRBJ1-4,.,.,TRBV9,TGTGCCAGCAGTACGAGGGGTGCAACTAATGAAAAACTGTTTTTT,CASSTRGATNEKLFF
TRBJ2-7,once,.,TRBV6-5,TGTGCCAGCAGTTACGGGGGCACCTACGAGCAGTACTTC,CASSYGGTYEQYF
TRBJ1-6,.,.,TRBV30,TGTGCCTGGAGCGCCGATTCACCCCTCCACTTT,CAWSADSPLHF
TRBJ2-1,.,TRBD2,TRBV11-3,TGTGCCAGCAGCTTAGATCTGGCGGGAGGGTACAATGAGCAGTTCTTC,CASSLDLAGGYNEQFF
TRBJ1-1,.,TRBD1,TRBV27,TGTGCCAGCAGCCCACTCGGGACAGGGCTGAACACTGAAGCTTTCTTT,CASSPLGTGLNTEAFF
TRBJ1-5,.,.,TRBV11-2,TGTGCCAGCAGCACGAGACAGAATCAGCCCCAGCATTTT,CASSTRQNQPQHF
TRBJ1-1,.,TRBD1,TRBV6-5,TGTGCCAGCAGTTACCAGGACAGGTGGCTTGGCACTGAAGCTTTCTTT,CASSYQDRWLGTEAFF
TRBJ1-1,.,.,TRBV27,TGTGCCAGCAGTCCTGCCCGTTTGACAGCTGAAGCTTTCTTT,CASSPARLTAEAFF
TRBJ2-5,.,TRBD1,TRBV27,TGTGCCAGCAGTTTTGGGTCAGGGGGCAGGGAGACCCAGTACTTC,CASSFGSGGRETQYF
TRBJ2-1,.,TRBD1,TRBV5-1,TGCGCCAGTCGACAGGGGGGCAATGAGCAGTTCTTC,CASRQGGNEQFF
TRBJ2-2,.,.,TRBV27,TGTGCCAGCAGTACCCGGGGCGGGGAGCTGTTTTTT,CASSTRGGELFF
TRBJ1-3,.,TRBD1,TRBV5-4,TGTGCCAGCAGGGGGGACAGGGGAGATGGAAACACCATATATTTT,CASRGDRGDGNTIYF
TRBJ2-3,.,TRBD2,TRBV5-4,TGTGCCAGCAGCTTGGGAGCGGGGGGGCGGATATCAGATACGCAGTATTTT,CASSLGAGGRISDTQYF
TRBJ2-1,.,.,TRBV7-6,TGTGCCAGCAGCTTAGAACTCCTCGGAGGTCATGAGCAGTTCTTC,CASSLELLGGHEQFF
TRBJ1-4,once,TRBD1,TRBV19,TGTGCCAGTAGTCCCCCAGGGGGCTTTAATGAAAAACTGTTTTTT,CASSPPGGFNEKLFF
TRBJ2-3,.,.,TRBV9,TGTGCCAGCAGCGCGTCTCAGGGAACTAGCACAGATACGCAGTATTTT,CASSASQGTSTDTQYF
TRBJ1-6,.,.,TRBV13,TGTGCCAGCACGATTGGGGTGGGGTCACCCCTCCACTTT,CASTIGVGSPLHF